A selection of T cell receptor beta chains follows, all from one sample in a study of blood T cell repertoires in COVID-19. Clones were sequenced by immunoSEQ multiplex PCR, and TCRdb holds only the in-frame ones, with some missing. This sample carries under 200,000 clones, roughly 80% of them seen once, and the ten largest clones take 5.5% to 8.5%. Sequenced sample: peripheral blood. The receptors stem from a man between 60 and 75 years old with acute or convalescent COVID-19. CDR3s leave out the opening cysteine and the closing phenylalanine or tryptophan. The listing skips clone size in some rows; elsewhere it reads once, few, many or a size class.

size	V	J	length	CDR3
.	TRBV5-1	TRBJ1-1	12	ASRWASTGGEAF
.	TRBV7-3	TRBJ1-2	14	ASSLMGQGPQYGYT
once	TRBV19	TRBJ1-2	14	ASSIPTSDRASGYT
.	TRBV5-8	TRBJ1-5	12	ASSFDRGDQPQH
.	TRBV25-1	TRBJ2-7	11	ASSVAGTYEQY
.	TRBV7-9	TRBJ1-3	11	ASSLAGENTIY
once	TRBV19	TRBJ1-5	13	ASSIGRGGNQPQH
.	TRBV10-3	TRBJ1-4	13	AISERLQVEEKLF
once	TRBV7-3	TRBJ1-1	11	ASSFGQGTEAF
.	TRBV19	TRBJ1-2	13	ASSIDLRQGRGYT
once	TRBV3-1/TRBV3-2	TRBJ2-2	13	ASSPGQGVIGELF
few	TRBV2	TRBJ2-1	12	ASRPDSSYNEQF
once	TRBV30	TRBJ2-1	13	AWSVGLAGVGEQF
.	TRBV7-8	TRBJ1-2	12	ASSLGSLNYGYT
.	TRBV28	TRBJ2-1	14	ASRIAGSGRVGEQF
few	TRBV9	TRBJ1-3	13	ASSVGGVQGNTIY
.	TRBV6-5	TRBJ1-5	13	ASSYSRNSNQPQH
once	TRBV5-6	TRBJ1-4	12	ASSLAATNEKLF
.	TRBV3-1/TRBV3-2	TRBJ2-5	12	ASSHLAGQETQY
.	TRBV6-2/TRBV6-3	TRBJ1-5	18	ASSYTFLTPGQKSNQPQH
.	TRBV10-1	TRBJ2-2	14	ASSEFGGRYTGELF
few	TRBV10-2	TRBJ2-7	14	ASSRTASPTSGEQY
.	TRBV6-5	TRBJ2-7	13	ASSYSNRGDYEQY
.	TRBV10-3	TRBJ2-6	15	AIRSTSGDSGANVLT
.	TRBV11-3	TRBJ2-1	14	ASSLDLGGTYNEQF
.	TRBV12-3/TRBV12-4	TRBJ1-5	11	ASSQGSNQPQH
.	TRBV11-2	TRBJ1-3	13	ASSLVTGGLNTIY
.	TRBV30	TRBJ1-4	11	AWIGQVYEKLF
.	TRBV18	TRBJ1-2	12	ASSPPFNNYGYT
.	TRBV5-8	TRBJ1-2	13	ASSLPGQDYDGYT
.	TRBV11-2	TRBJ2-1	12	ASSLYTLYNEQF
.	TRBV6-5	TRBJ1-2	13	ASTLSPGQSYGYT
.	TRBV12-5	TRBJ2-4	13	ASVLFTASKNIQY
.	TRBV6-5	TRBJ2-7	13	ASSYSGTGSYEQY
.	TRBV29-1	TRBJ1-2	13	SVRFFGQGENGYT
.	TRBV9	TRBJ1-4	13	ASSVAGAQGEKLF
few	TRBV14	TRBJ2-7	9	ASSQVAEQY
.	TRBV19	TRBJ2-7	12	ASSKRTGDYEQY
.	TRBV6-5	TRBJ2-7	12	ASNLGLVFYEQY
.	TRBV7-8	TRBJ1-2	11	ASSLGRGRSYT
.	TRBV9	TRBJ2-1	11	ASSVLGGRAQF
.	TRBV19	TRBJ1-5	15	ASTGGLGQGKNQPQH
once	TRBV24-1	TRBJ2-1	14	ATSDSSGGASNEQF
few	TRBV19	TRBJ2-3	13	ASSWTSGSTDTQY
few	TRBV19	TRBJ2-7	11	ASSNTGPYEQY
.	TRBV28	TRBJ1-2	10	ASTVAGFGYT
once	TRBV11-3	TRBJ2-2	11	ASSPRGTGELF
.	TRBV19	TRBJ2-1	17	ARTAWTSGRAESYNEQF
few	TRBV24-1	TRBJ2-5	10	ATSDLPGQGD